The TCR beta chain described here comes from a study of radiation and T cells in renal cell carcinoma. Regarding the study as a whole: From baseline, blood top tumor clonotypes peaked at 2 weeks post-radiation.

The length of the CDR3 is 13 residues. Per germline, CDR1 SGHTA and CDR2 FQGNSA. V lost 2 bases and J lost 4, with 9 bases in between. Profiled with immunoSEQ multiplex PCR; TCRdb holds only in-frame clones, not every one. Here the sample spans more than 120,000 clones, around nine tenths being singletons. Turning to this clone: Its matching antigen is unknown.

This sample's time point: blood 4 weeks post-SBRT, at nephrectomy. Treatment reported: 15 Gy SBRT to primary tumor, nephrectomy 4 weeks later. Nephrectomy followed 15 Gy stereotactic body radiation by 4 weeks. Blood was sampled at baseline, 2 weeks and 4 weeks after SBRT. Clear cell pathology was present in this patient's renal cell carcinoma. This clonotype was obtained from a woman between 50 and 59 years old with renal cell carcinoma. This specimen consisted of blood, obtained from a patient whose treatment included radiotherapy and nephrectomy. This sequence joins TRBV7-2 and TRBJ2-7; no clear D. The CDR3 region is CASSLIPLYEQYF. Here the CDR3 DNA reads TGTGCCAGCAGCTTAATTCCTCTTTACGAGCAGTACTTC. The full variable domain, rest sourced from reference TRBV7-2 and TRBJ2-7, is GAGVSQSPSNKVTEKGKDVELRCDPISGHTALYWYRQSLGQGLEFLIYFQGNSAPDKSGLPSDRFSAERTGGSVSTLTIQRTQQEDSAVYLCASSLIPLYEQYFGPGTRLTVT.